These 29 T cell receptor beta chains came from one sample sequenced in a study of blood T cell repertoires in COVID-19. Sequencing was performed with immunoSEQ multiplex PCR; in TCRdb, only in-frame clones are kept and a portion is missing. Of some 120,000 clones listed, 75% to 95% are singletons. Sequenced: peripheral blood. All receptors come from a human donor with active COVID-19. The donor label of this sample is uncertain.

The sample holds one count of this clone. The chain links TRBV28 to TRBJ1-1, with 9 bases that match TRBD1. The length of the CDR3 is 15 residues. V lost 5 bases and J lost 5; bases outside the gene matches: 9. The germline V gene has CDR1 MDHEN and CDR2 SYDVKM. The CDR3 region has the DNA TGTGCCAGCAGTCCCCCGGGACAGGGTGGAACTGAAGCTTTCTTT. Residues: CASSPPGQGGTEAFF.

The CDR3 DNA follows: TGTGCCAGCAGCCTTGAACAGGGTTACGAGCAGTACTTC. Translating it yields CASSLEQGYEQYF. V is TRBV7-9 and J is TRBJ2-7, with D maybe TRBD1 (6 bases). Looked up from germline, CDR1 is SEHNR and CDR2 is FQNEAQ (reference sequence). The CDR3 spans 13 residues. The V end was cut by 5 bases, the J end by 4 bases, with 12 bases between.

The chain carries TRBV7-2 and TRBJ1-1; tentative D call: TRBD1 (6 bases). Germline assignment: CDR1 SGHTA and CDR2 FQGNSA. The CDR3 sequence is 14 residues long. V lost 3 bases and J lost 1, with 9 bases in between. CDR3 sequence (DNA): TGTGCCAGCAGCTTCGGGACACAGAACACTGAAGCTTTCTTT. Encoded protein: CASSFGTQNTEAFF.

Only one count was recorded for this clone. The chain couples TRBV6-2 or TRBV6-3 to TRBJ1-5; the D gene is possibly TRBD1 (5 bases). Looked up from germline, CDR1 is MNHEY and CDR2 is SVGEGT. The CDR3 length is 16 residues. Trimming took 4 bases from V and 6 from J, leaving 19 bases between them. DNA for the CDR3: TGTGCCAGCAGTTTAGGGGTACGGATGCTGTTTCAGCCCCAGCATTTT. Residues: CASSLGVRMLFQPQHF.

The chain uses TRBV5-6 and TRBJ2-5, with TRBD1 identical over 8 bases. The CDR3 spans 15 residues. Germline V gene sequence: CDR1 SGHDT, CDR2 YYEEEE. V was clipped by 2 bases and J by 3 bases; unmatched bases: 6. This CDR3 reads CASSLSNRGKETQYF. CDR3 sequence (DNA): TGTGCCAGCAGCTTAAGTAACAGGGGGAAAGAGACCCAGTACTTC. Filled out from reference TRBV5-6 and TRBJ2-5, the complete variable domain reads DAGVTQSPTHLIKTRGQQVTLRCSPKSGHDTVSWYQQALGQGPQFIFQYYEEEERQRGNFPDRFSGHQFPNYSSELNVNALLLGDSALYLCASSLSNRGKETQYFGPGTRLLVL.

The rearrangement joins TRBV5-6 to TRBJ1-1; D possibly corresponds to TRBD1 (5 bases). Trimming shortened V by 0 bases and J by 6 bases, and 18 bases separated the two germline ends. This CDR3 is built from 16 residues. The germline V gene encodes CDR1 SGHDT and CDR2 YYEEEE. The CDR3 is CASSLGQLNWVAEAFF. CDR3 bases: TGTGCCAGCAGCTTGGGACAGCTCAACTGGGTCGCTGAAGCTTTCTTT.

The chain is built from TRBV30 and TRBJ2-1; TRBD2 aligns across 9 bases. This CDR3 is built from 14 residues. The V segment lost 3 bases and the J segment 6 bases; nucleotides outside the gene matches: 6. Germline V gene lookup returns CDR1 GTSNPN and CDR2 SVGIG (reference sequence). The DNA of the CDR3 is TGTGCCTGGAGCTTGGCGGGGGGGCTCAATGAGCAGTTCTTC. It codes for CAWSLAGGLNEQFF.

This rearrangement joins TRBV19 to TRBJ2-3; D remains unclear. Germline V lookup: CDR1 LNHDA, CDR2 SQIVND (reference sequence). CDR3 length equals 13 residues. With 8 bases removed from V and 0 bases from J, the gap between germline ends came to 9 bases. This chain's CDR3 is CASGPASTDTQYF. In DNA form, the CDR3 reads TGTGCCAGTGGCCCCGCTAGCACAGATACGCAGTATTTT.

This chain uses TRBV7-8 with TRBJ1-5; weak D call: TRBD1 (5 bases). Trimming cost V 5 bases and J 0 bases, with 14 bases left between them. This CDR3 region has 16 residues. CDR1 SGHVS and CDR2 FQNEAQ come from the germline V gene. The CDR3 DNA reads TGTGCCAGCAGCGGACACAGTCTAGGTAGCAATCAGCCCCAGCATTTT. Its translation is CASSGHSLGSNQPQHF.

The count of this clone is one. The chain carries TRBV18 and TRBJ1-5, with D unclear. V dropped 4 bases and J dropped 2 bases, with 12 bases sitting between them. The germline V gene encodes CDR1 KGHSH and CDR2 LQKENI. CDR3 length: 15 residues. CDR3 sequence (DNA): TGTGCCAGCTCACGAGGAACAACGGGCAATCAGCCCCAGCATTTT. Encoded protein: CASSRGTTGNQPQHF.

This chain joins TRBV24-1 and TRBJ2-1; 10 nucleotides align to TRBD2. The length of the CDR3 is 16 residues. Germline V lookup: CDR1 KGHDR, CDR2 SFDVKD. V lost 3 bases to trimming and J lost 6 bases; unmatched junction nucleotides: 7. The CDR3 bases are TGTGCCACCAGTGATCCAGCGGGGGGGATTGGCAATGAGCAGTTCTTC. Residues: CATSDPAGGIGNEQFF.

The CDR3 nucleotides read TGCGCCAGCAGCTTAACAGGACAGGGGTTCTACGAGCAGTACTTC. Protein sequence: CASSLTGQGFYEQYF. The chain recombines TRBV5-1 with TRBJ2-7, with 9 bases identical to TRBD1. Germline V CDR1 and CDR2: SGHRS, YFSETQ. The V and J ends lost 2 bases and 3 bases, in that order; junction bases with no gene match: 6. This CDR3 contains 15 residues. The complete variable domain, with remaining parts taken from reference TRBV5-1 and TRBJ2-7, reads KAGVTQTPRYLIKTRGQQVTLSCSPISGHRSVSWYQQTPGQGLQFLFEYFSETQRNKGNFPGRFSGRQFSNSRSEMNVSTLELGDSALYLCASSLTGQGFYEQYFGPGTRLTVT.

The rearrangement links TRBV9 to TRBJ1-5, with 10 nucleotides matching TRBD1. Unmatched junction bases numbered 8, after V lost 4 bases and J lost 4 bases. Germline loops: CDR1 SGDLS, CDR2 YYNGEE. This CDR3 has 16 amino acids. CDR3 region: CASSPHPGQGNQPQHF. CDR3 in DNA: TGTGCCAGCAGCCCTCATCCGGGACAGGGGAATCAGCCCCAGCATTTT.

This clone was detected only once. The chain has TRBV28 and TRBJ1-6, with 9 bases that match TRBD1. The CDR3 length is 14 residues. The junction had 3 bases not matched to a gene; V was cut back by 6 bases and J by 6 bases. Per the germline V gene, CDR1 is MDHEN and CDR2 is SYDVKM. The CDR3 loop reads CASRTDRGNSPLHF. CDR3 nucleotide sequence: TGTGCCAGCAGGACGGACAGGGGTAATTCACCCCTCCACTTT.

The chain combines TRBV7-2 with TRBJ2-7; 11 bases are shared with TRBD2. CDR1 is SGHTA and CDR2 is FQGNSA in the germline V gene. The CDR3 has 16 amino acids. V shed 2 bases and J 2 bases; nucleotides not matched to a gene: 5. The CDR3 region is CASSLTGTSGPYEQYF. CDR3 in DNA: TGTGCCAGCAGCTTAACTGGGACTAGCGGTCCCTACGAGCAGTACTTC.

The rearrangement joins TRBV29-1 to TRBJ1-1, with TRBD1 identical over 8 bases. V was clipped by 6 bases and J by 4 bases; unmatched bases: 10. CDR1 and CDR2 from the germline V gene are SQVTM and ANQGSEA. This CDR3 contains 14 residues. CDR3 amino acids: CSVERGQGATEAFF. The CDR3 region has the DNA TGCAGCGTGGAAAGGGGGCAGGGGGCCACTGAAGCTTTCTTT.

The V gene is TRBV7-2, the J gene TRBJ1-1; D ambiguous. Trimming removed 5 bases at V and 1 base at J, with 17 bases between. Germline V gene sequence: CDR1 SGHTA, CDR2 FQGNSA. The CDR3 is 16 amino acids. DNA of the CDR3: TGTGCCAGCAGCACCCGGGGAGGCTTTCGGAACACTGAAGCTTTCTTT. Residues: CASSTRGGFRNTEAFF. Looking up the rest from reference TRBV7-2 and TRBJ1-1 gives the full variable domain: GAGVSQSPSNKVTEKGKDVELRCDPISGHTALYWYRQSLGQGLEFLIYFQGNSAPDKSGLPSDRFSAERTGGSVSTLTIQRTQQEDSAVYLCASSTRGGFRNTEAFFGQGTRLTVV.

This rearrangement joins TRBV24-1 to TRBJ2-1; a possible D gene is TRBD2 (5 bases). Per germline, CDR1 KGHDR and CDR2 SFDVKD. With 4 bases removed from V and 0 bases from J, the gap between germline ends came to 12 bases. The CDR3 loop spans 16 amino acids. In nucleotides, the CDR3 is TGTGCCACCAGTGACCGGGAAGCGAGCTCCTACAATGAGCAGTTCTTC. As protein: CATSDREASSYNEQFF.

The CDR3 DNA follows: TGTGCCAGCAGTTGGGGTGCAGGGAGCAATCAGCCCCAGCATTTT. It codes for CASSWGAGSNQPQHF. The chain recombines TRBV27 with TRBJ1-5, with D possibly TRBD1 on 5 matching bases. Per the germline V gene, CDR1 is MNHEY and CDR2 is SMNVEV (reference sequence). This CDR3 region has 15 residues. V was cut by 4 bases and J by 1 base, with 11 bases left in between.

The chain joins TRBV6-5 to TRBJ1-1, with TRBD1 matching 7 bases. V shed 6 bases and J 10 bases; nucleotides not matched to a gene: 14. Germline values: CDR1 MNHEY, CDR2 SVGAGI. The CDR3 spans 14 residues. The CDR3 nucleotides read TGTGCCAGCAGATACGCCGACTGGGCAGGGGGAGCTTTCTTT. It yields the protein CASRYADWAGGAFF.

The chain recombines TRBV4-1 with TRBJ2-5, with 7 bases lining up with TRBD2. V was pared by 3 bases and J by 5 bases, with 6 bases of the junction left unmatched. The CDR3 runs 14 residues. Germline V gives CDR1 MGHRA, CDR2 YSYEKL. The CDR3 region has the DNA TGCGCCAGCAGCCACCAGACTAGCCGGGAGACCCAGTACTTC. It codes for CASSHQTSRETQYF.

This rearrangement joins TRBV4-3 to TRBJ2-1, with D perhaps TRBD1 (6 bases). Trimming shortened V by 4 bases and J by 8 bases, and 12 bases separated the two germline ends. This CDR3 is built from 13 residues. Germline CDR1 and CDR2: LGHNA and YSLEER. The CDR3 region has the DNA TGCGCCAGCAGCCTTCTGGGGGCGGATGAGCAGTTCTTC. Protein: CASSLLGADEQFF.

The chain recombines TRBV6-6 with TRBJ1-3, with 7 nucleotides matching TRBD1. The CDR3 sequence is 14 residues long. Germline V lookup: CDR1 MNHNY, CDR2 SVGAGI (reference sequence). V shed 3 bases, J shed 2 bases, and the junction held 1 base outside the gene matches. The CDR3: CASSYQGAGNTIYF. The CDR3 nucleotides are TGTGCCAGCAGTTATCAGGGGGCTGGAAACACCATATATTTT.

The chain recombines TRBV19 with TRBJ2-1; TRBD2 aligns across 8 bases. Unmatched junction bases numbered 2, after V lost 1 base and J lost 0 bases. The CDR3 totals 16 residues. From germline, CDR1 is LNHDA and CDR2 SQIVND (reference sequence). CDR3 bases: TGTGCCAGTAGTATAGGGCGGGGGGCCTCCTACAATGAGCAGTTCTTC. It is translated as CASSIGRGASYNEQFF.

The chain has TRBV9 and TRBJ1-1; D is undetermined. Germline-derived CDR1 and CDR2 are SGDLS and YYNGEE. Trimming left V 0 bases short and J 3 bases short, with 9 bases between. The CDR3 extends over 14 amino acids. The CDR3 here is CASSVGGGYTEAFF. In DNA form, the CDR3 reads TGTGCCAGCAGCGTAGGCGGTGGATACACTGAAGCTTTCTTT. Full variable domain (missing parts from reference TRBV9 and TRBJ1-1): DSGVTQTPKHLITATGQRVTLRCSPRSGDLSVYWYQQSLDQGLQFLIQYYNGEERAKGNILERFSAQQFPDLHSELNLSSLELGDSALYFCASSVGGGYTEAFFGQGTRLTVV.

This rearrangement joins TRBV6-2 or TRBV6-3 to TRBJ2-2; D is ambiguous. The germline CDR1 and CDR2 sequences are MNHEY and SVGEGT. CDR3 length: 14 residues. V shed 0 bases and J shed 5 bases, with 7 bases lying between them. CDR3: CASSYSTRTGELFF. In DNA, the CDR3 is TGTGCCAGCAGTTACTCGACCAGGACCGGGGAGCTGTTTTTT.

This chain links TRBV7-8 with TRBJ2-1; D is unresolved. The CDR3 has 11 residues. V was clipped by 2 bases and J by 8 bases, with 4 bases between them. The germline gives CDR1 SGHVS, CDR2 FQNEAQ. DNA of the CDR3: TGTGCCAGCAGCTTACCCGATGAGCAGTTCTTC. Amino acids: CASSLPDEQFF.

The table lists this clone with a count of one. V and J are TRBV29-1 and TRBJ2-6; TRBD1 agrees at 10 bases. The CDR3 extends over 17 amino acids. Trimming removed 4 bases from V and 0 bases from J; junction bases left unmatched: 6. Germline CDR1 and CDR2: SQVTM and ANQGSEA. CDR3 coding DNA: TGCAGCGTTGTACGGGACAGGGGAAGCTCTGGGGCCAACGTCCTGACTTTC. Translation: CSVVRDRGSSGANVLTF.

The rearrangement links TRBV10-1 to TRBJ2-2; a possible D gene is TRBD2 (5 bases). The CDR3 contains 14 residues. In germline, CDR1 is WNHNN, CDR2 SYGVQD (reference sequence). Trimming took 2 bases from V and 4 from J, leaving 8 bases between them. The CDR3 sequence: CASSETLGTGELFF. The CDR3 DNA reads as TGCGCCAGCAGTGAGACACTAGGCACCGGGGAGCTGTTTTTT.